The rows below give T cell receptor beta chains drawn from one sample of a study of blood T cell repertoires in COVID-19. Libraries were prepared by immunoSEQ multiplex PCR; TCRdb keeps only in-frame clonotypes and omits some of them. The sample lists some 150,000 clones; approximately 90% were seen once. The sample taken for sequencing was peripheral blood. All receptors derive from an older woman with active or convalescent COVID-19. The CDR3 runs from the conserved cysteine through the conserved F or W. A D gene is named only where the DNA matches it firmly. Clone size appears in some rows only: once, few, many, or a class for an expanded clone.

CDR3aa: CASGQDSQVVAFF
CDR3nt: TGTGCTAGTGGCCAAGACAGTCAGGTAGTAGCTTTCTTT
d_gene: -
v_gene: TRBV12-5
j_gene: TRBJ1-1
abundance: -

CDR3aa: CASSPGAHYGYTF
CDR3nt: TGTGCCAGCAGCCCAGGGGCCCACTATGGCTACACCTTC
d_gene: -
v_gene: TRBV7-9
j_gene: TRBJ1-2
abundance: -

CDR3aa: CASSAWTGFEQFF
CDR3nt: TGTGCCAGCAGTGCCTGGACAGGGTTTGAGCAGTTCTTC
d_gene: TRBD1
v_gene: TRBV2
j_gene: TRBJ2-1
abundance: -

CDR3aa: CASSGGQYTGELFF
CDR3nt: TGTGCCAGCAGCGGGGGACAGTACACCGGGGAGCTGTTTTTT
d_gene: TRBD1
v_gene: TRBV11-2
j_gene: TRBJ2-2
abundance: -

CDR3aa: CASSQVLESVKNIQYF
CDR3nt: TGCGCCAGCAGCCAAGTCCTAGAATCGGTCAAAAACATTCAGTACTTC
d_gene: -
v_gene: TRBV4-3
j_gene: TRBJ2-4
abundance: -

CDR3aa: CASGLATRNTIYF
CDR3nt: TGTGCTAGTGGTTTGGCGACAAGAAACACCATATATTTT
d_gene: -
v_gene: TRBV12-5
j_gene: TRBJ1-3
abundance: -

CDR3aa: CASSVGQGSVNTEAFF
CDR3nt: TGCGCCAGCAGCGTGGGACAGGGGTCGGTGAACACTGAAGCTTTCTTT
d_gene: TRBD1
v_gene: TRBV5-1
j_gene: TRBJ1-1
abundance: once

CDR3aa: CASNPSTRIYEQFF
CDR3nt: TGTGCCAGCAATCCTAGCACCAGGATTTATGAGCAGTTCTTC
d_gene: -
v_gene: TRBV2
j_gene: TRBJ2-1
abundance: -

CDR3aa: CASSLRRQGDGYTF
CDR3nt: TGTGCCAGCAGCTTAAGAAGACAGGGGGATGGCTACACCTTC
d_gene: TRBD1
v_gene: TRBV7-2
j_gene: TRBJ1-2
abundance: -

CDR3aa: CASSQDQGPLLAGGPGTQYF
CDR3nt: TGCGCCAGCAGCCAAGACCAAGGGCCCCTCCTAGCGGGGGGGCCTGGGACCCAGTACTTC
d_gene: TRBD2
v_gene: TRBV4-1
j_gene: TRBJ2-5
abundance: -

CDR3aa: CASRSTDTQYF
CDR3nt: TGTGCCAGCAGGAGTACAGATACGCAGTATTTT
d_gene: -
v_gene: TRBV2
j_gene: TRBJ2-3
abundance: -

CDR3aa: CASSLGAGNSNQPQHF
CDR3nt: TGTGCCAGCAGCTTAGGGGCAGGGAATAGCAATCAGCCCCAGCATTTT
d_gene: -
v_gene: TRBV11-2
j_gene: TRBJ1-5
abundance: once